Below are 29 T cell receptor beta chains sequenced from a single sample in a study of CD8 T cells in ankylosing spondylitis. Study observations and caveats: Ankylosing spondylitis blood appeared to carry a characteristic TCR beta motif of under ten highly homologous variants.

MiXCR, applied by TCRdb to the 5' RACE reads, yields one record per CDR3 protein. The table has 470,000 or so distinct CDR3 sequences, about 25% seen once. Their antigen targets remain unknown. Sequencing was carried out using blood, either unsorted or a sorted T cell fraction (not recorded which). The receptor set was obtained from a male donor with ankylosing spondylitis.

This rearrangement joins TRBV20-1 to TRBJ1-1, with D unresolved. Trimming removed 3 bases at V and 6 bases at J, with 8 bases between. Looked up from germline, CDR1 is DFQATT and CDR2 is SNEGSKA (reference sequence). The CDR3 sequence is 11 residues long. CDR3 region: CSARPGSEAFF. DNA for the CDR3: TGCAGTGCTAGGCCCGGGTCTGAAGCTTTCTTT.

This clonotype turned up a few times. V and J are TRBV2 and TRBJ2-7; D not certain. The CDR3 has 13 amino acids. Trimming left V 7 bases short and J 4 bases short, with 14 bases between. The germline gives CDR1 SNHLY, CDR2 FYNNEI. As DNA, the CDR3 is TGTGCCAGCATCCGGCTAGTTTCATACGAGCAGTACGTC. This gives the protein CASIRLVSYEQYV.

This clonotype has just a few counts. The rearrangement links TRBV3-1 to TRBJ2-3; 12 bases line up with TRBD2. Germline assignment: CDR1 LGHDT and CDR2 YNNKEL (reference sequence). CDR3 length: 16 residues. After removal of 4 bases from V and 5 bases from J, the junction contained 7 bases not matched to a gene. CDR3 DNA: TGTGCCAGCAGCCCTCTAGCGGGAGGGCCCCAAGATACGCAGTATTTT. Its translation: CASSPLAGGPQDTQYF.

The chain links TRBV3-1 to TRBJ1-1; D possibly corresponds to TRBD1 (5 bases). Trimming took off 7 bases at V and 1 base at J, with 13 bases between the two ends. The CDR3 is 14 amino acids. Germline V lookup: CDR1 LGHDT, CDR2 YNNKEL (reference sequence). The CDR3 nucleotides are TGTGCCAGCACAGAGCAGGGAGGGAACACTGAAGCTTTCTTT. Translating gives CASTEQGGNTEAFF.

This sequence joins TRBV6-5 and TRBJ2-1, with D perhaps TRBD2 (5 bases). The germline CDR1 and CDR2 sequences are MNHEY and SVGAGI. V gave up 0 bases and J gave up 7 bases, with 13 bases separating them. The CDR3 spans 15 residues. The DNA of the CDR3 is TGTGCCAGCAGTTACTCCTTGGACTTGATAAATGAGCAGTTCTTC. Its protein is CASSYSLDLINEQFF.

CDR3 in DNA: TGTGCCAGCAGCCAAGAGGGGCGCGGATTAGGCTACACCTTC. This translates into CASSQEGRGLGYTF. The chain links TRBV3-1 to TRBJ1-2, with D possibly being TRBD1 (5 bases). Germline CDR1 and CDR2: LGHDT and YNNKEL (reference sequence). The CDR3 is 14 amino acids. The V end was cut by 0 bases, the J end by 8 bases, with 13 bases between.

This clonotype was detected only a few times. V and J are TRBV20-1 and TRBJ2-5; tentatively, D is TRBD1 (5 bases). Germline values: CDR1 DFQATT, CDR2 SNEGSKA (reference sequence). V lost 3 bases, J lost 5 bases, and 13 bases lay in between. CDR3 length equals 13 residues. The CDR3 nucleotides read TGCAGTGCTAGGGCCGACAGACGGGAGACCCAGTACTTC. Its protein is CSARADRRETQYF.

This chain links TRBV5-1 with TRBJ2-5; no clear D gene. Trimming took 4 bases from V and 2 from J, leaving 6 bases between them. Looked up from germline, CDR1 is SGHRS and CDR2 is YFSETQ. This CDR3 region has 12 residues. CDR3 loop: CASSQEQETQYF. CDR3 DNA: TGCGCCAGCAGCCAGGAACAAGAGACCCAGTACTTC.

This clonotype came up a few times. The gene calls are TRBV3-1 and TRBJ2-7; tentative D call: TRBD2 (6 bases). Germline V gives CDR1 LGHDT, CDR2 YNNKEL (reference sequence). With 4 bases removed from V and 6 bases from J, the gap between germline ends came to 13 bases. The CDR3 runs 13 residues. This CDR3 is CASSLAAGFEQYF. CDR3 in DNA: TGTGCCAGCAGCCTAGCGGCAGGGTTCGAGCAGTACTTC.

This clonotype has more than one count but fewer than ten. The V gene is TRBV4-1, the J gene TRBJ2-1; D uncertain. This CDR3 has 13 amino acids. Germline V CDR1 and CDR2: MGHRA, YSYEKL. The V and J ends lost 0 bases and 6 bases respectively, with 6 bases between them. CDR3 DNA: TGCGCCAGCAGCCAAGATTTTGGCAATGAGCAGTTCTTC. Amino acid sequence: CASSQDFGNEQFF.

The V call is TRBV10-3, the J call TRBJ2-2; TRBD1 matches 7 bases. Germline CDR1 and CDR2: ENHRY and SYGVKD. With V trimmed by 6 bases and J by 2 bases, 3 bases remained unmatched. This CDR3 comprises 14 residues. The CDR3 DNA reads as TGTGCCATCAGAGGGACAGCCAACACCGGGGAGCTGTTTTTT. Protein product: CAIRGTANTGELFF.

Many counts were recorded for this clonotype. The chain combines TRBV15 with TRBJ1-2; 10 nucleotides match TRBD1. J lost 12 bases, V lost 0 bases, and 4 bases had no gene match. Germline lookup yields CDR1 LNHNV and CDR2 YYDKDF (reference sequence). The CDR3 is made up of 13 amino acids. The CDR3 sequence: CATSRDLGQGNTF. As DNA, the CDR3 is TGTGCCACCAGCAGAGATTTGGGACAGGGGAACACCTTC.

This rearrangement joins TRBV19 to TRBJ2-3; D is possibly TRBD2 (5 bases). The CDR3 is made up of 14 amino acids. Trimming removed 3 bases at V and 4 bases at J, with 11 bases between. Germline V lookup: CDR1 LNHDA, CDR2 SQIVND (reference sequence). The DNA of the CDR3 is TGTGCCAGTAGTATCCGAGGGAGCGCAGATACGCAGTATTTT. Protein product: CASSIRGSADTQYF. Using reference TRBV19 and TRBJ2-3 for the parts outside the CDR3, the full variable domain is DGGITQSPKYLFRKEGQNVTLSCEQNLNHDAMYWYRQDPGQGLRLIYYSQIVNDFQKGDIAEGYSVSREKKESFPLTVTSAQKNPTAFYLCASSIRGSADTQYFGPGTRLTVL.

V gene TRBV5-6 combines with J gene TRBJ1-2; the match to TRBD1 covers 7 bases. V lost 2 bases and J lost 6; bases outside the gene matches: 10. Germline V gene data show CDR1 as SGHDT and CDR2 as YYEEEE. The CDR3 spans 15 residues. The CDR3 coding sequence is TGTGCCAGCAGCTTACCGGACAGGCTGAGGGATGGCTACACCTTC. Its protein is CASSLPDRLRDGYTF. Full variable domain (missing parts from reference TRBV5-6 and TRBJ1-2): DAGVTQSPTHLIKTRGQQVTLRCSPKSGHDTVSWYQQALGQGPQFIFQYYEEEERQRGNFPDRFSGHQFPNYSSELNVNALLLGDSALYLCASSLPDRLRDGYTFGSGTRLTVV.

This clonotype was found a few times. This chain joins TRBV7-2 and TRBJ2-5; 7 nucleotides match TRBD1. CDR3 size: 15 residues. With 5 bases clipped from V and 2 bases from J, the junction kept 8 bases outside the gene matches. The germline V gene has CDR1 SGHTA and CDR2 FQGNSA. Here the CDR3 DNA reads TGTGCCAGCAGCCCGAGGTCGGGACAGCAAGAGACCCAGTACTTC. Translation gives CASSPRSGQQETQYF.

CDR3 protein: CASSRQGVYTQYF. The DNA of the CDR3 is TGTGCCAGCAGTCGACAGGGAGTTTATACGCAGTATTTT. The rearrangement joins TRBV6-1 to TRBJ2-3, with 7 nucleotides matching TRBD1. Trimming cost V 5 bases and J 7 bases; bases outside gene matches: 6. The CDR3 consists of 13 residues. Germline V lookup: CDR1 MNHNS, CDR2 SASEGT.

In the case of this clonotype: A junction end diverges from the germline sequence, so it may reflect a read error. The J gene is TRBJ2-7, the V gene TRBV6-1; weak D call: TRBD1 (6 bases). CDR1 MNHNS and CDR2 SASEGT come from the germline V gene. CDR3 length equals 12 residues. The CDR3 sequence: CASSESSWTDIF. The CDR3 DNA follows: TGTGCCAGCAGTGAATCAAGTTGGACAGATATTTTC.

DNA of the CDR3: TGCAGTGCTAGAGATCGGGTGGGGGGCGGAGGCACTGAAGCTTTCTTT. Protein product: CSARDRVGGGGTEAFF. V gene TRBV20-1 combines with J gene TRBJ1-1; perhaps TRBD1 as D (6 bases). Germline V CDR1 and CDR2: DFQATT, SNEGSKA (reference sequence). The ends were cut back, 0 bases at V and 4 bases at J, with 18 bases in the middle. The CDR3 totals 16 residues.

This clonotype has only a few counts. The rearrangement joins TRBV16 to TRBJ2-1, with D tentatively TRBD2 (6 bases). Trimming left V 2 bases short and J 10 bases short, with 15 bases between. The CDR3 is made up of 14 amino acids. Germline CDR1 and CDR2: KGHSY and FQNENV. The CDR3 reads CASSQDRRGGEQFF. DNA for the CDR3: TGTGCCAGCAGCCAAGATAGAAGGGGAGGAGAGCAGTTCTTC. The complete variable domain, with remaining parts taken from reference TRBV16 and TRBJ2-1, reads GEEVAQTPKHLVRGEGQKAKLYCAPIKGHSYVFWYQQVLKNEFKFLISFQNENVFDETGMPKERFSAKCLPNSPCSLEIQATKLEDSAVYFCASSQDRRGGEQFFGPGTRLTVL.

This clonotype came up a few times. The V call is TRBV4-1, the J call TRBJ2-5; no clear D gene. The germline V gene has CDR1 MGHRA and CDR2 YSYEKL. The CDR3 is made up of 13 amino acids. V lost 0 bases and J lost 5, with 7 bases in between. The CDR3 DNA follows: TGCGCCAGCAGCCAAGATCGGTGGGAGACCCAGTACTTC. Translation gives CASSQDRWETQYF.

The rearrangement links TRBV4-1 to TRBJ1-2; D is ambiguous. This CDR3 has 14 amino acids. Trimming removed 1 base from V and 4 bases from J, with 10 bases in between. Germline CDR1 is MGHRA and CDR2 is YSYEKL. CDR3 residues: CASSQVSYFYGYTF. The CDR3 DNA follows: TGCGCCAGCAGCCAAGTTAGCTATTTCTATGGCTACACCTTC.

The CDR3 loop reads CGSPGTTNEKLFF. CDR3 nucleotides: TGCGGGTCCCCTGGGACAACTAATGAAAAACTGTTTTTT. J is TRBJ1-4 and V is TRBV20-1; unclear D gene. CDR1 DFQATT and CDR2 SNEGSKA come from the germline V gene (reference sequence). The CDR3 runs to 13 residues.

The rearrangement joins TRBV6-1 to TRBJ1-2, with 8 bases fitting TRBD1. The CDR3 is 16 residues long. J was trimmed by 7 bases and V by 7 bases; bases with no gene match: 17. Looked up from germline, CDR1 is MNHNS and CDR2 is SASEGT. CDR3 in amino acids: CASTRAGQGAYGGYTF. CDR3 DNA: TGTGCCAGCACCCGGGCAGGTCAGGGGGCTTACGGTGGCTACACCTTC.

The V call is TRBV15, the J call TRBJ2-5, with D unclear. CDR3 length: 13 amino acids. The germline CDR1 and CDR2 sequences are LNHNV and YYDKDF (reference sequence). Trimming took off 0 bases at V and 1 base at J, with 3 bases between the two ends. The CDR3 DNA is TGTGCCACCAGCAGAGATCTCCAAGAGACCCAGTACTTC. Translated: CATSRDLQETQYF.

The sample holds a few counts of this clonotype. The chain joins TRBV9 to TRBJ1-2, with TRBD1 matching 9 bases. CDR1 is SGDLS and CDR2 is YYNGEE in the germline V gene. The CDR3 extends over 16 amino acids. The ends lost 2 bases at V and 3 bases at J; junction bases unmatched: 8. The CDR3: CASSVRAGQGDYGYTF. CDR3 in DNA: TGTGCCAGCAGCGTTAGAGCGGGACAGGGTGACTATGGCTACACCTTC.

This sequence joins TRBV5-1 and TRBJ2-1, with TRBD2 matching 9 bases. After removal of 4 bases from V and 12 bases from J, the junction contained 17 bases not matched to a gene. CDR1 and CDR2 from the germline V gene are SGHRS and YFSETQ. This CDR3 comprises 16 residues. Here the CDR3 reads CASSPPAAGGRGRQFF. Written as DNA, the CDR3 is TGCGCCAGCAGCCCCCCAGCAGCGGGAGGAAGGGGAAGGCAGTTCTTC.

The chain employs TRBV29-1 and TRBJ2-1, with 10 bases lining up with TRBD2. This CDR3 is built from 15 residues. With 5 bases clipped from V and 4 bases from J, the junction kept 8 bases outside the gene matches. Per the germline V gene, CDR1 is SQVTM and CDR2 is ANQGSEA. The CDR3: CSVWVTSGAYNEQFF. CDR3 nucleotides: TGCAGCGTTTGGGTAACTAGCGGGGCTTACAATGAGCAGTTCTTC.

The rearrangement joins TRBV5-1 to TRBJ2-5; D call uncertain. The V end lost 0 bases, the J end lost 5 bases, and 11 bases lay between the germline ends. The CDR3 has 14 residues. Germline assignment: CDR1 SGHRS and CDR2 YFSETQ. The CDR3 spells CASSLGQTTETQYF. In DNA form, the CDR3 reads TGCGCCAGCAGCTTGGGGCAAACGACGGAGACCCAGTACTTC.

This clonotype was observed a handful of times. The rearrangement uses TRBV20-1 and TRBJ1-2; TRBD1 is a possible D gene (6 bases). The CDR3 consists of 15 residues. Germline V gene data show CDR1 as DFQATT and CDR2 as SNEGSKA (reference sequence). Trimming removed 0 bases at V and 3 bases at J, with 14 bases between. The CDR3 is CSARDMAGEDYGYTF. DNA for the CDR3: TGCAGTGCTAGAGATATGGCAGGGGAGGACTATGGCTACACCTTC.